The rows below give T cell receptor beta chains drawn from one sample of a study of blood T cell repertoires in COVID-19. Here immunoSEQ multiplex PCR was the method, and the copy in TCRdb shows in-frame clones only, minus some. The sample consists of about 120,000 clones, over 80% of them appearing once. The material sequenced was PBMCs or T cells enriched from blood (not recorded which). The receptors come from a woman aged 25 to 45 who had recovered from COVID-19. Both conserved end residues are part of each CDR3. Each record gives: J gene, V gene, clone size, D gene, CDR3 length, CDR3 DNA, CDR3 protein. The D gene is left open where the match is weak. Rows give clone size only sometimes, using once, few, many, or a class for an expanded clone.

J gene: TRBJ1-5
V gene: TRBV6-2/TRBV6-3
clone size: .
D gene: TRBD1
CDR3 length: 15
CDR3 DNA: TGTGCCAGCAGTGCGACAGGGGTCCGCAATCAGCCCCAGCATTTT
CDR3 protein: CASSATGVRNQPQHF

J gene: TRBJ1-2
V gene: TRBV19
clone size: .
D gene: .
CDR3 length: 16
CDR3 DNA: TGTGCCAGTAGTATAGCCTCGACCATAGACAGTCACGGCTACACCTTC
CDR3 protein: CASSIASTIDSHGYTF

J gene: TRBJ1-6
V gene: TRBV5-8
clone size: once
D gene: TRBD1
CDR3 length: 14
CDR3 DNA: TGTGCCAGCAGCGAGGGACAGCCTAATTCACCCCTCCACTTT
CDR3 protein: CASSEGQPNSPLHF

J gene: TRBJ1-4
V gene: TRBV4-2
clone size: .
D gene: .
CDR3 length: 16
CDR3 DNA: TGTGCCAGCAGCCCTACCGGGTCGTCAACTAATGAAAAACTGTTTTTT
CDR3 protein: CASSPTGSSTNEKLFF

J gene: TRBJ1-1
V gene: TRBV29-1
clone size: .
D gene: .
CDR3 length: 14
CDR3 DNA: TGCAGCGTAGTGATCCAGGCTGTGAACACTGAAGCTTTCTTT
CDR3 protein: CSVVIQAVNTEAFF

J gene: TRBJ2-2
V gene: TRBV3-1/TRBV3-2
clone size: .
D gene: TRBD1
CDR3 length: 20
CDR3 DNA: TGTGCCAGCAGTGTCACCGATGGGACAGGGGGCAATCTAGACACCGGGGAGCTGTTTTTT
CDR3 protein: CASSVTDGTGGNLDTGELFF

J gene: TRBJ2-2
V gene: TRBV9
clone size: .
D gene: .
CDR3 length: 15
CDR3 DNA: TGTGCCAGCAGCGTAGGACAGGCGAACACCGGGGAGCTGTTTTTT
CDR3 protein: CASSVGQANTGELFF

J gene: TRBJ2-7
V gene: TRBV4-1
clone size: once
D gene: TRBD1
CDR3 length: 15
CDR3 DNA: TGCGCCAGCAGCCAGGGACAGGGGAGTCTGTACGAGCAGTACTTC
CDR3 protein: CASSQGQGSLYEQYF

J gene: TRBJ2-5
V gene: TRBV6-5
clone size: .
D gene: .
CDR3 length: 12
CDR3 DNA: TGTGCCTTCTCGGACTCTGTGGAGACCCAGTACTTC
CDR3 protein: CAFSDSVETQYF

J gene: TRBJ2-2
V gene: TRBV4-3
clone size: once
D gene: TRBD2
CDR3 length: 17
CDR3 DNA: TGCGCCAGCAGCCAACGACTAGCGGGAGATCCCACCGGGGAGCTGTTTTTT
CDR3 protein: CASSQRLAGDPTGELFF

J gene: TRBJ2-7
V gene: TRBV24-1
clone size: .
D gene: TRBD1
CDR3 length: 15
CDR3 DNA: TGTGCCACCAGTGATCGGGACAGGGGGACCTACGAGCAGTACTTC
CDR3 protein: CATSDRDRGTYEQYF

J gene: TRBJ1-1
V gene: TRBV18
clone size: .
D gene: .
CDR3 length: 15
CDR3 DNA: TGTGCCAGCTCACCCCCGTGGGGGGGGAGCACTGAAGCTTTCTTT
CDR3 protein: CASSPPWGGSTEAFF

J gene: TRBJ2-7
V gene: TRBV5-1
clone size: .
D gene: .
CDR3 length: 12
CDR3 DNA: TGCGCCAGCAGCATCGACAGTTACGAGCAGTACTTC
CDR3 protein: CASSIDSYEQYF

J gene: TRBJ2-1
V gene: TRBV5-1
clone size: few
D gene: .
CDR3 length: 15
CDR3 DNA: TGCGCCAGCAGCCCCGGAGTAGCGGCCTACAATGAGCAGTTCTTC
CDR3 protein: CASSPGVAAYNEQFF

J gene: TRBJ2-1
V gene: TRBV15
clone size: .
D gene: .
CDR3 length: 13
CDR3 DNA: TGTGCCACCAGCTTTCTCACAGAAAATGAGCAGTTCTTC
CDR3 protein: CATSFLTENEQFF